A single sample is the source of the 16 T cell receptor beta chains below, sequenced in a study of T cells after yellow fever vaccination. TCRdb re-analysed the 5' RACE reads in MiXCR, keeping a single row per CDR3 protein. The data show 65,000 to 90,000 distinct CDR3 sequences, roughly 8% seen once. The source was CD8+ T cells sorted from PBMCs, collected on the day of the yellow fever booster vaccination. The receptors here all came from a man aged 25-40 years who received the YFV17D yellow fever vaccine.

There are a few counts of this clonotype. J is TRBJ2-7 and V is TRBV12-3 or TRBV12-4; TRBD2 agrees at 8 bases. V gave up 3 bases and J gave up 1 base; unmatched junction bases: 11. The CDR3 spans 17 residues. CDR3 bases: TGTGCCAGCAGTTTCCGAGTGGCGGGGGGACCATCCTACGAGCAGTACTTC. Translated: CASSFRVAGGPSYEQYF.

J is TRBJ2-7 and V is TRBV7-2; possibly TRBD2 for D (6 bases). Trimming took off 4 bases at V and 11 bases at J, with 18 bases between the two ends. The germline gives CDR1 SGHTA, CDR2 FQGNSA. This CDR3 is 13 amino acids long. The CDR3 loop is CASSSTGDPEKYF. Here the CDR3 DNA reads TGTGCCAGCAGCTCCACGGGGGACCCTGAAAAGTACTTC.

The table lists this clonotype with many counts. V gene TRBV29-1 combines with J gene TRBJ2-7; D may be TRBD1 (5 bases). V shed 3 bases and J shed 5 bases, with 14 bases lying between them. CDR1 is SQVTM and CDR2 is ANQGSEA in the germline V gene. This CDR3 region has 13 residues. CDR3 residues: CSVESESGHEQYF. CDR3 DNA sequence: TGCAGCGTTGAGAGCGAATCAGGGCACGAGCAGTACTTC.

This chain connects TRBV11-2 to TRBJ2-1; no clear D gene. From germline, CDR1 is SGHAT and CDR2 FQNNGV. The V gene lost 5 bases and the J gene lost 10 bases, with 15 bases spanning the gap. The length of the CDR3 is 13 residues. The CDR3 DNA sequence: TGTGCCAGCAGCCCATTTCGAGCTCCCGAGCAGTTCTTC. Its protein is CASSPFRAPEQFF.

The chain recombines TRBV6-5 with TRBJ2-3, with D unclear. This CDR3 contains 14 residues. V lost 4 bases and J 1 base, leaving 9 bases between the germline ends. CDR1 and CDR2 from the germline V gene are MNHEY and SVGAGI. Written as DNA, the CDR3 is TGTGCCAGCAGTTCGCAGGACGGCACAGATACGCAGTATTTT. It yields the protein CASSSQDGTDTQYF.

This clonotype has only a few counts. The CDR3 DNA reads as TGTGCCAGCAGTTACTCGTTTAGAGGCATAGCGGGAAGAGATACAGATACGCAGTATTTT. Its protein product is CASSYSFRGIAGRDTDTQYF. The chain employs TRBV6-2 or TRBV6-3 and TRBJ2-3; 8 nucleotides align to TRBD2. V lost 0 bases and J lost 3; bases outside the gene matches: 17. Germline CDR1 reads MNHEY; CDR2 reads SVGEGT. The CDR3 is 20 amino acids.

This clonotype appeared a few times. The V and J genes are TRBV5-6 and TRBJ2-5, with D uncertain. The CDR3 contains 12 residues. V lost 1 base to trimming and J lost 5 bases, with 6 bases between them. Germline assignment: CDR1 SGHDT and CDR2 YYEEEE. The CDR3 reads CASSLLMETQYF. The CDR3 DNA sequence: TGTGCCAGCAGCTTGCTTATGGAGACCCAGTACTTC.

This clonotype appeared many times. J is TRBJ2-1 and V is TRBV5-1; 8 nucleotides agree with TRBD2. Germline-derived CDR1 and CDR2 are SGHRS and YFSETQ. V lost 4 bases, J lost 5 bases, and 11 bases stayed unmatched. CDR3 length: 16 amino acids. CDR3 residues: CASSGSSGGPHNEQFF. CDR3 DNA sequence: TGCGCCAGCAGCGGGTCTTCGGGAGGGCCCCACAATGAGCAGTTCTTC.

The gene calls are TRBV7-9 and TRBJ2-1; 9 bases fit TRBD2. Per germline, CDR1 SEHNR and CDR2 FQNEAQ (reference sequence). The V segment lost 5 bases and the J segment 0 bases; nucleotides outside the gene matches: 5. The CDR3 sequence is 16 residues long. CDR3 sequence (DNA): TGTGCCAGCAGCCCGCGGGGGGGTAGCTCCTACAATGAGCAGTTCTTC. Residues: CASSPRGGSSYNEQFF.

In its sample, this clonotype was seen many times. The V and J genes are TRBV11-2 and TRBJ2-1; a possible D gene is TRBD2 (6 bases). CDR3 size: 11 residues. Germline V gene sequence: CDR1 SGHAT, CDR2 FQNNGV. Trimming stripped 8 bases from V and 7 bases from J, with 9 bases between. The CDR3 nucleotides are TGTGCCAGCTCGGAGGGGAATGAGCAGTTCTTC. This gives the protein CASSEGNEQFF.

The V call is TRBV28, the J call TRBJ2-1; 9 bases match TRBD1. V was pared by 4 bases and J by 5 bases, with 0 bases of the junction left unmatched. The CDR3 runs to 13 residues. Germline V lookup: CDR1 MDHEN, CDR2 SYDVKM. CDR3 region: CASSWTGDNEQFF. CDR3 nucleotide sequence: TGTGCCAGCAGTTGGACAGGGGACAATGAGCAGTTCTTC.

This clonotype was observed many times. The chain employs TRBV29-1 and TRBJ1-3; D call uncertain. The CDR3 loop spans 14 amino acids. Trimming left V 7 bases short and J 0 bases short, with 13 bases between. The V gene's germline CDR1 is SQVTM and CDR2 ANQGSEA. This CDR3 reads CSGLDDFSGNTIYF. The CDR3 DNA reads as TGCAGCGGGCTGGACGATTTCTCTGGAAACACCATATATTTT.

The table lists this clonotype with a few counts. The rearrangement links TRBV15 to TRBJ2-2, with unresolved D. CDR3 length equals 15 residues. Trimming removed 0 bases from V and 5 bases from J, with 10 bases in between. CDR1 LNHNV and CDR2 YYDKDF come from the germline V gene (reference sequence). The DNA for the CDR3 is TGTGCCACCAGCAGAGATCAAAGGGTAACCGGGGAGCTGTTTTTT. It is translated as CATSRDQRVTGELFF.

This clonotype showed up many times. The V call is TRBV5-1, the J call TRBJ2-3; D not resolved. Germline CDR1 SGHRS, CDR2 YFSETQ. The CDR3 has 13 amino acids. The V end lost 0 bases, the J end lost 0 bases, and 2 bases lay between the germline ends. The CDR3 reads CASSLDSTDTQYF. In nucleotides, the CDR3 is TGCGCCAGCAGCTTGGACAGCACAGATACGCAGTATTTT.

Notes on this clonotype: A single base separates this from a much larger clone, so it may be a read error. This chain uses TRBV12-3 or TRBV12-4 with TRBJ2-7, with 10 bases lining up with TRBD1. This CDR3 region has 13 residues. In DNA, the CDR3 is TGTGCCAGCAGTCTGACAGGGGGCCACGATCAGTACTTC. Protein product: CASSLTGGHDQYF.

The table lists this clonotype with a few counts. The chain recombines TRBV5-6 with TRBJ1-4; 11 nucleotides agree with TRBD1. From germline, CDR1 is SGHDT and CDR2 YYEEEE. The CDR3 sequence is 15 residues long. V dropped 4 bases and J dropped 7; count of bases not matched to a gene: 6. CDR3 DNA sequence: TGTGCCAGCAGCCCCCCCGGGACAGGGGGTGAAAAACTGTTTTTT. Its translation is CASSPPGTGGEKLFF. Full variable domain (rest looked up from reference TRBV5-6 and TRBJ1-4): DAGVTQSPTHLIKTRGQQVTLRCSPKSGHDTVSWYQQALGQGPQFIFQYYEEEERQRGNFPDRFSGHQFPNYSSELNVNALLLGDSALYLCASSPPGTGGEKLFFGSGTQLSVL.